Listed below are T cell receptor beta chains from one sample, sequenced in a study of cytomegalovirus exposure and HLA in healthy donors. Clones were sequenced by immunoSEQ multiplex PCR, and TCRdb holds only the in-frame ones, with some missing. The sample includes approximately 290,000 clones, about four fifths of them seen just once. Sequencing was performed on PBMCs. All receptors derive from a girl aged 2 to 10 in good health and CMV-seronegative. CDR3s include the opening cysteine and the closing phenylalanine or tryptophan. A D gene is named only where the DNA matches it firmly. Size is stated for part of the rows, as once, few or many counts, or as a class when the clone is expanded.

D gene	V gene	clone size	J gene	CDR3 protein	CDR3 DNA
TRBD2	TRBV4-1	-	TRBJ2-1	CASSQSGLAGGEQFF	TGCGCCAGCAGCCAATCGGGACTAGCGGGAGGGGAGCAGTTCTTC
TRBD1	TRBV7-9	few	TRBJ1-2	CASSSGTGDSNGGYTF	TGTGCCAGCAGCTCAGGGACAGGGGATTCGAATGGCGGCTACACCTTC
-	TRBV29-1	few	TRBJ2-5	CSVEGGFQETQYF	TGCAGCGTTGAGGGCGGGTTCCAAGAGACCCAGTACTTC
-	TRBV11-2	once	TRBJ2-3	CASSLEVGDWRSTDTQYF	TGTGCCAGCAGCTTAGAGGTAGGGGACTGGCGGAGCACAGATACGCAGTATTTT
TRBD1	TRBV5-1	-	TRBJ2-7	CASSLEGTGYEQYF	TGCGCCAGCAGCTTGGAGGGGACAGGGTACGAGCAGTACTTC
-	TRBV7-8	-	TRBJ2-7	CASSSRREPYEQYF	TGTGCCAGCAGCTCGAGGCGGGAACCCTACGAGCAGTACTTC
TRBD1	TRBV30	-	TRBJ1-2	CAWASRDRLYGYTF	TGTGCCTGGGCATCTCGGGACAGGCTCTATGGCTACACCTTC
TRBD1	TRBV19	once	TRBJ1-2	CATADRGYGYTF	TGTGCCACCGCCGACAGGGGATATGGCTACACCTTC
TRBD2	TRBV7-6	-	TRBJ2-7	CASSSGTGGYEQYF	TGTGCCAGCAGCTCCGGGACGGGAGGCTACGAGCAGTACTTC
TRBD2	TRBV27	-	TRBJ2-2	CASRRLAGGMGELFF	TGTGCCAGCAGGAGACTAGCGGGAGGGATGGGGGAGCTGTTTTTT
TRBD1	TRBV5-6	-	TRBJ2-1	CASSLAGGFYNEQFF	TGTGCCAGCAGCTTGGCAGGGGGTTTCTACAATGAGCAGTTCTTC
TRBD1	TRBV28	-	TRBJ1-2	CASSPGQGGGYTF	TGTGCCAGCAGTCCAGGACAGGGCGGTGGCTACACCTTC
TRBD2	TRBV5-1	-	TRBJ2-2	CASSSLAGLESGELFF	TGCGCCAGCAGCTCTCTAGCGGGACTGGAGAGCGGGGAGCTGTTTTTT
-	TRBV28	-	TRBJ1-5	CASILSSSNQPQHF	TGTGCCAGCATCCTATCGTCTAGCAATCAGCCCCAGCATTTT
TRBD2	TRBV11-2	-	TRBJ2-1	CASSFLGTSGGADEQFF	TGTGCCAGCAGCTTCCTAGGGACTAGCGGGGGGGCAGACGAGCAGTTCTTC
-	TRBV21-1	-	TRBJ1-1	CASSKKGTAEAFF	TGTGCCAGCAGCAAAAAAGGGACAGCTGAAGCTTTCTTT
TRBD2	TRBV4-2	-	TRBJ2-2	CASSRLAWVAGNTGELFF	TGTGCCAGCAGCCGGCTAGCGTGGGTAGCGGGTAACACCGGGGAGCTGTTTTTT
TRBD2	TRBV2	-	TRBJ2-3	CASSVSGLSTDTQYF	TGTGCCAGCAGTGTTAGCGGGCTTAGCACAGATACGCAGTATTTT
TRBD1	TRBV28	once	TRBJ2-7	CASSNHPGQGTNYEQYF	TGTGCCAGCAGCAATCACCCGGGACAGGGAACCAACTACGAGCAGTACTTC
-	TRBV14	few	TRBJ2-3	CASSQGPYRADTQYF	TGTGCCAGCAGCCAAGGCCCCTACAGGGCCGATACGCAGTATTTT
TRBD1	TRBV6-5	-	TRBJ2-2	CASRRDRGNTGELFF	TGTGCCAGCAGGAGGGACAGGGGGAACACCGGGGAGCTGTTTTTT
-	TRBV28	-	TRBJ1-3	CASSPPGEAGNTIYF	TGTGCCAGCAGTCCACCCGGTGAGGCTGGAAACACCATATATTTT
-	TRBV19	few	TRBJ2-3	CASSSPGGGTDTQYF	TGTGCCAGTAGTTCTCCGGGGGGCGGCACAGATACGCAGTATTTT
-	TRBV28	-	TRBJ1-1	CASSFEGGNTEAFF	TGTGCCAGCAGTTTTGAGGGAGGTAACACTGAAGCTTTCTTT
-	TRBV27	-	TRBJ2-6	CASTSGGLGAAGVLTF	TGTGCCAGCACCTCCGGAGGGCTCGGGGCCGCCGGCGTCCTGACTTTC
TRBD1	TRBV9	-	TRBJ1-1	CASSVGDRAEAFF	TGTGCCAGCAGCGTAGGAGACAGGGCTGAAGCTTTCTTT
-	TRBV6-6	-	TRBJ1-2	CASTPRLKALCYTF	TGTGCCAGCACCCCGAGGTTGAAGGCCCTCTGCTACACCTTC
-	TRBV27	-	TRBJ1-1	CASIDRLNTEAFF	TGTGCCAGCATTGACAGGCTGAACACTGAAGCTTTCTTT
-	TRBV7-6	-	TRBJ1-2	CASSLDTSGDGYTF	TGTGCCAGCAGCTTGGACACTTCGGGGGATGGCTACACCTTC
-	TRBV28	-	TRBJ2-1	CASSLWVGGFPGFRQFF	TGTGCCAGCAGTTTATGGGTGGGTGGCTTTCCGGGGTTTAGGCAGTTCTTC
-	TRBV19	-	TRBJ1-1	CASKVGGWAEAFF	TGTGCCAGTAAGGTGGGAGGGTGGGCTGAAGCTTTCTTT
TRBD2	TRBV11-1	few	TRBJ2-1	CASSSPRLGLATPYNEQFF	TGTGCCAGCAGCTCCCCTAGGCTGGGACTAGCGACCCCTTACAATGAGCAGTTCTTC
TRBD2	TRBV13	-	TRBJ2-7	CASSLLAGGRDEQYF	TGTGCCAGCAGCTTATTGGCGGGAGGAAGGGACGAGCAGTACTTC
-	TRBV27	once	TRBJ2-5	CASSLVGQKETQYF	TGTGCCAGCAGTTTGGTTGGGCAAAAAGAGACCCAGTACTTC
-	TRBV6-6	-	TRBJ1-1	CASRELLRQYTEAFF	TGTGCCAGCAGGGAGTTACTACGACAGTACACTGAAGCTTTCTTT
TRBD1	TRBV5-1	-	TRBJ1-1	CASSSGQASAEAFF	TGCGCCAGCAGCTCGGGACAGGCTTCTGCTGAAGCTTTCTTT
TRBD2	TRBV5-4	-	TRBJ2-7	CASSPAGGHSYEQYF	TGTGCCAGCAGCCCAGCGGGGGGGCATTCCTACGAGCAGTACTTC
-	TRBV5-1	-	TRBJ2-7	CASSSGTGDYEQYF	TGCGCCAGCAGTTCCGGGACGGGAGACTACGAGCAGTACTTC
-	TRBV4-1	-	TRBJ2-1	CASSQRDNYNEQFF	TGCGCCAGCAGCCAAAGGGACAACTACAATGAGCAGTTCTTC
-	TRBV10-1	-	TRBJ2-3	CASSGQSSTDTQYF	TGCGCCAGCAGCGGACAGTCTAGCACAGATACGCAGTATTTT
-	TRBV5-4	-	TRBJ1-1	CASSLHTNTEAFF	TGTGCCAGCAGCTTACATACGAACACTGAAGCTTTCTTT
-	TRBV10-3	-	TRBJ1-1	CAISESASEAFF	TGTGCCATCAGTGAGTCAGCCTCGGAAGCTTTCTTT
-	TRBV7-3	-	TRBJ2-1	CASSLVPGLSSSYNEQFF	TGTGCCAGCAGCTTAGTACCGGGACTTTCAAGCTCCTACAATGAGCAGTTCTTC
-	TRBV27	-	TRBJ1-1	CASSLSRNTEAFF	TGTGCCAGCAGTTTGTCCAGGAACACTGAAGCTTTCTTT
TRBD2	TRBV5-4	-	TRBJ2-1	CASSLAQRGGQSNEQFF	TGTGCCAGCAGCTTGGCCCAGCGGGGGGGCCAGTCCAATGAGCAGTTCTTC
TRBD2	TRBV2	-	TRBJ2-5	CASRVQGLAGAETQYF	TGTGCCAGCAGAGTCCAGGGACTAGCGGGAGCCGAGACCCAGTACTTC
TRBD1	TRBV9	-	TRBJ1-2	CASSRRVGWDRPLQGYTF	TGTGCCAGCAGCCGACGAGTAGGCTGGGACAGACCTCTCCAGGGCTACACCTTC
TRBD2	TRBV5-6	-	TRBJ2-7	CASSQETSGHEQYF	TGTGCCAGCAGCCAGGAGACTAGCGGCCACGAGCAGTACTTC
-	TRBV4-1	-	TRBJ2-1	CASSQAILVHYNEQFF	TGCGCCAGCAGCCAAGCGATCCTAGTTCATTACAATGAGCAGTTCTTC
-	TRBV6-5	once	TRBJ1-2	CASSYSIGGRGYGYTF	TGTGCCAGCAGTTACTCTATCGGGGGTAGGGGCTATGGCTACACCTTC
TRBD2	TRBV5-1	-	TRBJ2-5	CASSLATSGGQETQYF	TGCGCCAGCAGCTTGGCGACTAGCGGGGGGCAAGAGACCCAGTACTTC
TRBD2	TRBV7-2	-	TRBJ2-1	CASSLDTSGGNEQFF	TGTGCCAGCAGCTTAGATACAAGCGGGGGTAATGAGCAGTTCTTC
TRBD2	TRBV9	once	TRBJ2-3	CASSGRTSGRADTQYF	TGTGCCAGCAGCGGACGGACTAGCGGGAGGGCAGATACGCAGTATTTT
TRBD1	TRBV7-9	-	TRBJ1-2	CASSVRDRDARGYTF	TGTGCCAGCAGCGTAAGGGACAGGGATGCTCGTGGCTACACCTTC
-	TRBV7-6	-	TRBJ2-1	CASSLRGTGEGYNEQFF	TGTGCCAGCAGCTTACGGGGGACGGGAGAAGGCTACAATGAGCAGTTCTTC
TRBD1	TRBV6-6	-	TRBJ2-7	CASTNKPGQPDF	TGTGCCAGCACCAATAAACCGGGACAGCCAGACTTC
TRBD2	TRBV5-4	-	TRBJ2-3	CASSLKELATTDTQYF	TGTGCCAGCAGCCTCAAGGAACTAGCGACCACAGATACGCAGTATTTT
TRBD1	TRBV10-3	-	TRBJ2-1	CAISTLPGQGYEQFF	TGTGCCATCAGTACTCTCCCGGGACAGGGCTATGAGCAGTTCTTC
-	TRBV6-6	-	TRBJ2-7	CASSYSTVFSEQYF	TGTGCCAGCAGTTACTCTACGGTATTCTCCGAGCAGTACTTC
-	TRBV29-1	-	TRBJ2-7	CSVRPGGSYEQYF	TGCAGCGTTCGGCCAGGGGGGTCCTACGAGCAGTACTTC